Listed here are 19 T cell receptor beta chains from one sample, sequenced in a study of post-analysis software for immune sequencing data. These TCRs are of unknown antigen specificity. Unique-molecular-identifier-tagged TCR beta cDNA libraries were used. Each CDR3 protein gets one entry after TCRdb re-called the PCR reads with MiXCR. The table has approximately 730,000 distinct CDR3 sequences, 46% seen once. Findings and caveats of the study: Controls showed lower frequencies than patients for five TRBV segments, and TRBV5-6, TRBV5-1 and TRBV20-1 were among these.

Sequencing was done on a sample of blood. The receptors originated from a girl aged 10 to 17 with multiple sclerosis.

The rearrangement links TRBV12-3 or TRBV12-4 to TRBJ2-5; D is unresolved. V was pared by 6 bases and J by 1 base, with 18 bases between. The CDR3 covers 16 residues. CDR3 in DNA: TGTGCCAGCAGCCTCAACGCTATGGGCGCCCAAGAGACCCAGTACTTC. Translated: CASSLNAMGAQETQYF.

This chain uses TRBV6-2 or TRBV6-3 with TRBJ2-4; 9 bases agree with TRBD1. TRBJ2-7 matches the DNA end more closely, so the J call is doubtful. The V gene's germline CDR1 is MNHEY and CDR2 SVGEGT. CDR3 length equals 14 residues. CDR3 nucleotides: TGTGCCAGCACCCCCGGGACAGGGACCTACGAGCAGTACTTC. Amino acid sequence: CASTPGTGTYEQYF.

The chain joins TRBV7-9 to TRBJ1-6; D possibly corresponds to TRBD1 (6 bases). The V and J ends lost 1 base and 10 bases respectively, with 14 bases between them. The CDR3 runs 15 residues. Germline CDR1 and CDR2: SEHNR and FQNEAQ (reference sequence). The CDR3 is CASSLVTGNRSPLHF. The CDR3 DNA is TGTGCCAGCAGCTTAGTAACAGGGAATCGATCACCCCTCCACTTT. The variable domain in full, completed from reference TRBV7-9 and TRBJ1-6, reads DTGVSQNPRHKITKRGQNVTFRCDPISEHNRLYWYRQTLGQGPEFLTYFQNEAQLEKSRLLSDRFSAERPKGSFSTLEIQRTEQGDSAMYLCASSLVTGNRSPLHFGNGTRLTVT.

Only one count was recorded for this clonotype. The CDR3 reads CASSFSGNNEKLFF. The CDR3 nucleotides read TGCGCCAGCAGTTTCTCAGGGAACAATGAAAAACTGTTTTTT. The V and J genes are TRBV5-1 and TRBJ1-4, with D perhaps TRBD1 (5 bases). This CDR3 contains 14 residues. Germline-derived CDR1 and CDR2 are SGHRS and YFSETQ. Trimming left V 5 bases short and J 5 bases short, with 13 bases between.

The chain has TRBV11-2 and TRBJ2-6; maybe TRBD1 (5 bases). Trimming removed 1 base from V and 3 bases from J, with 13 bases in between. The CDR3 loop spans 17 amino acids. Per germline, CDR1 SGHAT and CDR2 FQNNGV. The CDR3 DNA is TGTGCCAGCAGCTTAGCCGCCAGGGTTTATGGGGCCAACGTCCTGACTTTC. Protein product: CASSLAARVYGANVLTF.

The gene calls are TRBV7-8 and TRBJ2-1; D is ambiguous. Germline V gene data show CDR1 as SGHVS and CDR2 as FQNEAQ. V lost 5 bases and J 4 bases, leaving 12 bases between the germline ends. The CDR3 has 14 amino acids. The CDR3: CASSPFGRYNEQFF. CDR3 sequence (DNA): TGTGCCAGCAGCCCATTTGGAAGGTACAATGAGCAGTTCTTC.

DNA of the CDR3: TGTGCCAGCAGCTTAGACGCCTATAAAGAGACCCAGTACTTC. Translating it yields CASSLDAYKETQYF. The rearrangement uses TRBV7-9 and TRBJ2-5, with unresolved D. The CDR3 length is 14 residues. Germline CDR1 SEHNR, CDR2 FQNEAQ (reference sequence). With 1 base removed from V and 3 bases from J, the gap between germline ends came to 9 bases.

The J gene is TRBJ2-1, the V gene TRBV3-1; D ambiguous. Germline loops: CDR1 LGHDT, CDR2 YNNKEL (reference sequence). The CDR3 contains 15 residues. The V end was cut by 4 bases, the J end by 8 bases, with 18 bases between. CDR3 sequence: CASSPTPPPSYEQFF. CDR3 DNA sequence: TGTGCCAGCAGCCCGACTCCTCCCCCCTCGTATGAGCAGTTCTTC.

This clonotype has more than one count but fewer than ten. This sequence joins TRBV20-1 and TRBJ2-7, with TRBD1 matching 9 bases. Germline V CDR1 and CDR2: DFQATT, SNEGSKA (reference sequence). After removal of 0 bases from V and 0 bases from J, the junction contained 0 bases not matched to a gene. The length of the CDR3 is 14 residues. The CDR3 reads CSAREQGASYEQYF. In nucleotides, the CDR3 is TGCAGTGCTAGAGAACAGGGGGCCTCCTACGAGCAGTACTTC.

V is TRBV15 and J is TRBJ1-1; D ambiguous. With 3 bases removed from V and 2 bases from J, the gap between germline ends came to 16 bases. The CDR3 consists of 16 residues. The germline V gene encodes CDR1 LNHNV and CDR2 YYDKDF (reference sequence). The CDR3 sequence: CATSRGGLTENTEAFF. CDR3 nucleotide sequence: TGTGCCACCAGCAGGGGAGGACTCACAGAAAACACTGAAGCTTTCTTT.

The chain recombines TRBV18 with TRBJ2-3; D call uncertain. This CDR3 comprises 17 residues. Trimming removed 1 base at V and 2 bases at J, with 16 bases between. Germline-derived CDR1 and CDR2 are KGHSH and LQKENI. The CDR3 protein is CASSPLKSGGPTDTQYF. The CDR3 DNA sequence: TGTGCCAGCTCACCACTTAAGTCGGGCGGTCCCACAGATACGCAGTATTTT.

Here the CDR3 DNA reads TGTGCCAGTAGTCGGGGGGGACAGGGGGATCAGCCCCAGCATTTT. Translation gives CASSRGGQGDQPQHF. The chain has TRBV19 and TRBJ1-5, with 11 bases aligning to TRBD1. J lost 5 bases, V lost 5 bases, and 5 bases had no gene match. This CDR3 region has 15 residues. The V gene's germline CDR1 is LNHDA and CDR2 SQIVND (reference sequence).

The V and J genes are TRBV12-3 or TRBV12-4 and TRBJ2-1; TRBD2 matches 7 bases. The length of the CDR3 is 15 residues. Trimming at V came to 3 bases and at J to 0 bases, leaving 2 bases not matched to a gene. The CDR3 DNA reads as TGTGCCAGCAGTTTTGGGGGGGGCTCCTACAATGAGCAGTTCTTC. As protein: CASSFGGGSYNEQFF.

Note on this clonotype: This clone may be a read error of a much larger clone one base away. V usage is TRBV10-3 and J usage is TRBJ2-5; D unresolved. The V gene's germline CDR1 is ENHRY and CDR2 SYGVKD. CDR3 length equals 13 residues. The V and J ends lost 6 bases and 1 base respectively, with 9 bases between them. The CDR3 coding sequence is TGTGCCATCAGGGCCGGAATCCAAGAGACCCAGTACTTC. The encoded protein is CAIRAGIQETQYF.

The sample holds a few counts of this clonotype. This chain uses TRBV7-2 with TRBJ2-7; 7 positions agree with TRBD1. The trim removed 4 bases at V and 6 bases at J, leaving 9 bases unmatched. The CDR3 is made up of 14 amino acids. Germline V gene sequence: CDR1 SGHTA, CDR2 FQGNSA. The CDR3 DNA reads TGTGCCAGCAGCTCGGCGACAGGGTTTGTCGAGCAGTACTTC. This translates into CASSSATGFVEQYF.

The table lists this clonotype with a count of one. In nucleotides, the CDR3 is TGTGCCAGCAGCTTAGTCGGACAGGGGAGCACTGAAGCTTTCTTT. Its protein product is CASSLVGQGSTEAFF. This chain connects TRBV7-2 to TRBJ1-1, with TRBD1 matching over 9 bases. CDR1 and CDR2 from the germline V gene are SGHTA and FQGNSA. There are 15 residues in the CDR3. V lost 1 base and J lost 4; bases outside the gene matches: 4.

This clonotype was detected once. V usage is TRBV10-3 and J usage is TRBJ2-5; unclear D gene. The J call is doubtful: the DNA matches TRBJ2-7 better. CDR3 size: 14 residues. Germline V gene lookup returns CDR1 ENHRY and CDR2 SYGVKD. CDR3: CAISDLKNLYEQYF. The DNA of the CDR3 is TGTGCCATCAGTGACCTGAAAAACCTCTACGAGCAGTACTTC.

This clonotype was observed a few times. The V call is TRBV7-9, the J call TRBJ1-1; 7 bases match TRBD1. Germline V CDR1 and CDR2: SEHNR, FQNEAQ (reference sequence). The CDR3 totals 12 residues. The ends lost 5 bases at V and 5 bases at J; junction bases unmatched: 2. The DNA of the CDR3 is TGTGCCAGCAGCCACAGGGGTACTGAAGCTTTCTTT. It codes for CASSHRGTEAFF.

This clonotype has just a few counts. The J gene is TRBJ2-4, the V gene TRBV12-3 or TRBV12-4; D gene uncertain. The J call may be faulty, since TRBJ2-7 better matches the DNA end. The CDR3 contains 13 residues. CDR3 coding DNA: TGTGCCAGCAGTTTGTCCGGTCTCTACGAGCAGTACTTC. Residues: CASSLSGLYEQYF.